This entry concerns a single TCR beta chain. These data come from a study of blood T cell repertoires in COVID-19. The CDR3 is 13 amino acids. The V and J ends lost 4 bases and 5 bases respectively, with 12 bases between them. The V gene's germline CDR1 is SGHDT and CDR2 YYEEEE. In the original processing: Reference gene primer amplification gave nucleated cell count estimates. Data came from immunoSEQ multiplex PCR; TCRdb stores just in-frame clones and leaves some out. That table gives V, J and clone size, and the DNA gave D and trimming. This table holds about 320,000 clones, about 90% found once. The sample comprised peripheral blood. This receptor was obtained from a young woman with COVID-19, enrolled during active disease. This chain uses TRBV5-6 with TRBJ1-2; tentative D call: TRBD1 (6 bases). The CDR3 here is CASSQAGDYGYTF. For the CDR3, the DNA is TGTGCCAGCAGCCAGGCAGGGGATTATGGCTACACCTTC.